These 20 T cell receptor beta chains were all obtained from the same sample, sequenced in a study of blood T cell repertoires in COVID-19. Profiled with immunoSEQ multiplex PCR; TCRdb holds only in-frame clones, not every one. The table shows roughly 350,000 clones, with approximately 87% occurring only once. The specimen was peripheral blood. The receptor set was obtained from a woman between 45 and 60 years old with COVID-19, enrolled during active disease.

The chain combines TRBV5-4 with TRBJ1-3, with D perhaps matching TRBD1 (5 bases). With 5 bases removed from V and 4 bases from J, the gap between germline ends came to 16 bases. This CDR3 has 15 residues. Germline lookup yields CDR1 SGHNT and CDR2 YYREEE (reference sequence). The CDR3 DNA sequence: TGTGCCAGCAGTCAATTCGACAGTGCGGGAAACACCATATATTTT. Translated: CASSQFDSAGNTIYF.

V is TRBV15 and J is TRBJ2-1, with D perhaps TRBD2 (5 bases). Germline values: CDR1 LNHNV, CDR2 YYDKDF (reference sequence). The CDR3 extends over 16 amino acids. The V end was cut by 2 bases, the J end by 4 bases, with 15 bases between. Written as DNA, the CDR3 is TGTGCCACCAGCAGAACCCCTCCGGACTCGTACAATGAGCAGTTCTTC. Its translation: CATSRTPPDSYNEQFF. The whole variable domain, filled in from reference TRBV15 and TRBJ2-1, reads DAMVIQNPRYQVTQFGKPVTLSCSQTLNHNVMYWYQQKSSQAPKLLFHYYDKDFNNEADTPDNFQSRRPNTSFCFLDIRSPGLGDTAMYLCATSRTPPDSYNEQFFGPGTRLTVL.

The chain links TRBV6-5 to TRBJ1-5; 10 positions agree with TRBD1. Germline V lookup: CDR1 MNHEY, CDR2 SVGAGI. CDR3 length: 13 residues. The junction had 6 bases not matched to a gene; V was cut back by 10 bases and J by 6 bases. In nucleotides, the CDR3 is TGTGCCACCCGGGACAGGGGTGGTCAGCCCCAGCATTTT. Translating gives CATRDRGGQPQHF.

The rearrangement joins TRBV7-9 to TRBJ1-3; 7 bases are a match to TRBD1. The CDR3 loop spans 15 amino acids. Germline CDR1 and CDR2: SEHNR and FQNEAQ (reference sequence). Trimming at V came to 3 bases and at J to 3 bases, leaving 5 bases not matched to a gene. CDR3 nucleotide sequence: TGTGCCAGCAGCTTGCGACAGGGAAATGGAAACACCATATATTTT. Translating gives CASSLRQGNGNTIYF.

The chain uses TRBV5-1 and TRBJ1-6; TRBD1 might be the D (5 bases). Germline lookup yields CDR1 SGHRS and CDR2 YFSETQ. This CDR3 is built from 16 residues. V lost 0 bases and J 7 bases, leaving 14 bases between the germline ends. CDR3 amino acids: CASSLGPWGGNSPLHF. The CDR3 region has the DNA TGCGCCAGCAGCTTGGGACCTTGGGGGGGGAATTCACCCCTCCACTTT.

The gene calls are TRBV7-8 and TRBJ1-3; 7 bases map to TRBD1. Germline CDR1 reads SGHVS; CDR2 reads FQNEAQ. V lost 3 bases and J lost 0; bases outside the gene matches: 5. This CDR3 is built from 16 residues. CDR3 DNA: TGTGCCAGCAGCTTTGGGACAGCGATCTCTGGAAACACCATATATTTT. Protein product: CASSFGTAISGNTIYF.

J is TRBJ2-5 and V is TRBV11-2, with 7 bases that match TRBD1. CDR1 is SGHAT, CDR2 FQNNGV, per germline. This CDR3 region has 15 residues. J lost 4 bases, V lost 5 bases, and 10 bases had no gene match. The CDR3 spells CASSLQGSTGETQYF. The CDR3 coding sequence is TGTGCCAGCAGCCTACAGGGGAGCACGGGAGAGACCCAGTACTTC.

The DNA for the CDR3 is TGTGCCAGCAGCTTGGTTGGGGGCGCGTCAGATACGCAGTATTTT. Its protein is CASSLVGGASDTQYF. This chain links TRBV5-5 with TRBJ2-3; tentative D call: TRBD1 (6 bases). The germline gives CDR1 SGHKS, CDR2 YYEKEE (reference sequence). The germline V and J ends were trimmed by 0 bases and 4 bases, with 12 bases remaining between them. The CDR3 is made up of 15 amino acids.

The CDR3 DNA reads as TGTGCCAGCAGTACATCCGGGACAGCCGTCATTAACTATGGCTACACCTTC. Protein: CASSTSGTAVINYGYTF. This chain uses TRBV27 with TRBJ1-2, with 7 bases lining up with TRBD1. This CDR3 comprises 17 residues. V lost 5 bases to trimming and J lost 1 base; unmatched junction nucleotides: 13. The germline CDR1 and CDR2 sequences are MNHEY and SMNVEV (reference sequence).

CDR3 sequence (DNA): TGTGCCAGTAGTATTCGAGGCTGGAACACTGAAGCTTTCTTT. Translating it yields CASSIRGWNTEAFF. The rearrangement joins TRBV19 to TRBJ1-1; no firm D call. From germline, CDR1 is LNHDA and CDR2 SQIVND (reference sequence). Trimming took off 3 bases at V and 1 base at J, with 9 bases between the two ends. This CDR3 has 14 residues.

The chain links TRBV13 to TRBJ2-7, with D possibly TRBD2 on 5 matching bases. Germline loops: CDR1 PRHDT, CDR2 FYEKMQ (reference sequence). The CDR3 totals 13 residues. The V end was cut by 1 base, the J end by 4 bases, with 8 bases between. The CDR3 coding sequence is TGTGCCAGCAGCTTAGCTAGCAGTTACGAGCAGTACTTC. This gives the protein CASSLASSYEQYF.

The V and J genes are TRBV19 and TRBJ1-2; perhaps TRBD1 as D (6 bases). Trimming took off 5 bases at V and 4 bases at J, with 20 bases between the two ends. The CDR3 spans 16 residues. The V gene's germline CDR1 is LNHDA and CDR2 SQIVND (reference sequence). CDR3 nucleotides: TGTGCCAGTAGTGTCCACGATGGGGCGGGGGCCTATGGCTACACCTTC. Amino acid sequence: CASSVHDGAGAYGYTF.

This chain links TRBV6-1 with TRBJ1-4, with D maybe TRBD1 (6 bases). The V and J ends lost 2 bases and 8 bases respectively, with 15 bases between them. The CDR3 is made up of 15 amino acids. Germline CDR1 and CDR2: MNHNS and SASEGT. The CDR3 nucleotides are TGTGCCAGCAGTGAAAAACAGGGAGCTTGGGAAAAACTGTTTTTT. Amino acid sequence: CASSEKQGAWEKLFF.

V and J are TRBV18 and TRBJ2-1, with D unclear. The CDR3 is made up of 13 amino acids. Germline V lookup: CDR1 KGHSH, CDR2 LQKENI. Deletions cut 3 bases from V and 4 bases from J, with 7 bases between. The CDR3 loop is CASSPLTYNEQFF. DNA of the CDR3: TGTGCCAGCTCACCTTTAACATACAATGAGCAGTTCTTC.

V gene TRBV7-2 combines with J gene TRBJ2-1; a possible D gene is TRBD2 (6 bases). This CDR3 has 18 amino acids. Trimming took 5 bases from V and 2 from J, leaving 22 bases between them. Looked up from germline, CDR1 is SGHTA and CDR2 is FQGNSA. This CDR3 reads CASSTRDSIRRTYNEQFF. The DNA of the CDR3 is TGTGCCAGCAGCACCCGGGACTCCATAAGGAGAACCTACAATGAGCAGTTCTTC.

The sample holds a few counts of this clone. The chain joins TRBV7-9 to TRBJ1-3; D gene uncertain. V was cut by 5 bases and J by 0 bases, with 5 bases left in between. The CDR3 covers 13 residues. The germline gives CDR1 SEHNR, CDR2 FQNEAQ (reference sequence). The CDR3 region has the DNA TGTGCCAGCAGCCCCCTCTCTGGAAACACCATATATTTT. Amino acids: CASSPLSGNTIYF. Full variable domain (rest looked up from reference TRBV7-9 and TRBJ1-3): DTGVSQNPRHKITKRGQNVTFRCDPISEHNRLYWYRQTLGQGPEFLTYFQNEAQLEKSRLLSDRFSAERPKGSFSTLEIQRTEQGDSAMYLCASSPLSGNTIYFGEGSWLTVV.

The chain uses TRBV29-1 and TRBJ2-4, with 8 bases lining up with TRBD1. Losses at the gene ends were 6 bases for V and 6 bases for J; bases not matched to a gene: 10. The CDR3 length is 14 residues. Germline loops: CDR1 SQVTM, CDR2 ANQGSEA. For the CDR3, the DNA is TGCAGCGTCCAAGGCCGACAGGGGAGAAACATTCAGTACTTC. It specifies CSVQGRQGRNIQYF.

V is TRBV3-1 (or the pseudogene TRBV3-2) and J is TRBJ1-2; D possibly corresponds to TRBD1 (6 bases). V was pared by 2 bases and J by 1 base, with 11 bases between. The CDR3 contains 15 residues. CDR1 LGHDT and CDR2 YNNKEL come from the germline V gene (reference sequence). Here the CDR3 reads CASSQHQDSNYGYTF. As DNA, the CDR3 is TGTGCCAGCAGCCAACACCAGGACAGTAACTATGGCTACACCTTC.

This clone was seen a handful of times. For the CDR3, the DNA is TGTGCCACCAGCAGAGACCGACGGACAGGGGGATTCTATAGCAATCAGCCCCAGCATTTT. It is translated as CATSRDRRTGGFYSNQPQHF. This chain joins TRBV15 and TRBJ1-5; 10 bases align to TRBD1. Germline loops: CDR1 LNHNV, CDR2 YYDKDF (reference sequence). The length of the CDR3 is 20 residues. The V segment lost 0 bases and the J segment 0 bases; nucleotides outside the gene matches: 11.

This clone was seen repeatedly, ten times or more. The V and J genes are TRBV13 and TRBJ2-7; 8 bases map to TRBD2. Germline CDR1 is PRHDT and CDR2 is FYEKMQ (reference sequence). The CDR3 length is 16 residues. J lost 0 bases, V lost 5 bases, and 9 bases had no gene match. CDR3: CASSNTLGTSSYEQYF. The CDR3 DNA follows: TGTGCCAGCAGCAATACCCTCGGGACTAGCTCCTACGAGCAGTACTTC.